The clone carrying this T cell receptor beta chain was detected once. Its antigen is as yet unknown. V was clipped by 0 bases and J by 5 bases, with 7 bases between them. CDR1 GTSNPN and CDR2 SVGIG come from the germline V gene (reference sequence). The CDR3 has 13 residues. The entry originates in a study of regulatory and conventional T cells in RAG deficiency. Using immunoSEQ multiplex PCR, the repertoire was profiled, and TCRdb retains in-frame clones only, with some absent. Of roughly 30,000 clones listed, about 96% were seen once; the top ten hold over 0.35%. Conventional CD4+ T cells were sorted from blood as CD25-low CD127-high cells. Study results and limitations: Omenn patients showed >85% Treg-Tconv overlap and shorter CDR3 lengths.

These sequences were also reported in another study, on regulatory T cells. From that second work: Primers: 52 TRBV forward and 13 TRBJ reverse. Regulatory T cells showed the strongest V-J pair restriction and V/J gene skewing among patient repertoires.

This chain connects TRBV30 to TRBJ1-4; D might be TRBD1 (6 bases). Sequencing used CD25- CD4+ T cells sorted from blood. The clonotype comes from a human donor in good health. The CDR3 reads CAWSVQGNEKLFF. The CDR3 DNA follows: TGTGCCTGGAGTGTGCAGGGGAATGAAAAACTGTTTTTT.